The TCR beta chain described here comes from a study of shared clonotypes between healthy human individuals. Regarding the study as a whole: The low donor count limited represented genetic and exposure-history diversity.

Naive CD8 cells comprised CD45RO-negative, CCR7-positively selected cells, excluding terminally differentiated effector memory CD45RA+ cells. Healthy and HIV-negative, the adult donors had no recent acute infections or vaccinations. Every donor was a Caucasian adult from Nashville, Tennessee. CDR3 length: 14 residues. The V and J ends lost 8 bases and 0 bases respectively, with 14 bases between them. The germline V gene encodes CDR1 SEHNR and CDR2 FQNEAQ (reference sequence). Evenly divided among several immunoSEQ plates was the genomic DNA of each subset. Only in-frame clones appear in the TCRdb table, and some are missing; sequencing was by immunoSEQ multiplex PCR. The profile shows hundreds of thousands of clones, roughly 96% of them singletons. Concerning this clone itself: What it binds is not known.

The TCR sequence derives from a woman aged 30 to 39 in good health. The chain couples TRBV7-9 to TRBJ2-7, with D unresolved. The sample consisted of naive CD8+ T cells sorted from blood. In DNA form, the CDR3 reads TGTGCCAGCTTATCGGAAGGAAGCTCCTACGAGCAGTACTTC. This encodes CASLSEGSSYEQYF.